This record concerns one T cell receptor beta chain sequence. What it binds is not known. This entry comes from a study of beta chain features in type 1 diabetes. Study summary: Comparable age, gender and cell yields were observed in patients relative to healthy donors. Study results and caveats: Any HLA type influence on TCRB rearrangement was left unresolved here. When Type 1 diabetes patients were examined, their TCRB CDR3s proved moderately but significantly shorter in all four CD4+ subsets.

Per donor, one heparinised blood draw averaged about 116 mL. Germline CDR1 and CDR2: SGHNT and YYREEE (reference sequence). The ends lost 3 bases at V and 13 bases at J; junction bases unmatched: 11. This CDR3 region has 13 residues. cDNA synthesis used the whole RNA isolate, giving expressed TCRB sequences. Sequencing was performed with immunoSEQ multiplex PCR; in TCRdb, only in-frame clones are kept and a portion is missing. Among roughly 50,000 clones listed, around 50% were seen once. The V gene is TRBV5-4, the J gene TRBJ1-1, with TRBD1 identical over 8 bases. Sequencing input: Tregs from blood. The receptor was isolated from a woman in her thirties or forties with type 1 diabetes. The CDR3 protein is CASSSDRVWGVFF. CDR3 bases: TGTGCCAGCAGCTCGGACAGGGTTTGGGGAGTTTTCTTT.